This T cell receptor beta chain was found in a study of OX40 agonist ivuxolimab in advanced cancers. In the study overall: The diagnoses of dose-escalation patients were hepatocellular carcinoma, melanoma, renal cell or head and neck cancer. The study, taken as a whole, reports: CD4+ and CD8+ blood T cells expanded clonally by week 6 at 0.1 to 3.0 mg/kg. Relative to CD4+ cells, CD8+ T cells on average had more expanded clones.

With respect to this clone: What it recognizes is unknown.

Profiled with immunoSEQ multiplex PCR; TCRdb holds only in-frame clones, not every one. The table has tens of thousands of clones, about 87% seen once; the top ten hold 1%. People who had autoimmune disease history or systemic immunosuppression were excluded. Per the germline V gene, CDR1 is SGHNT and CDR2 is YENEEA. V was clipped by 2 bases and J by 7 bases, with 12 bases between them. This CDR3 region has 14 residues. Sample: CD4+ or CD8+ T cells sorted from blood, taken in a trial of the OX40 agonist ivuxolimab. The rearrangement uses TRBV11-3 and TRBJ2-1; D is perhaps TRBD1 (5 bases). The clonotype was recovered from an adult with an advanced solid tumor such as melanoma, head and neck, liver or kidney cancer. The CDR3 nucleotides read TGTGCCAGCAGCTTATTAGCAGGGAAGAATGAGCAGTTCTTC. This codes for CASSLLAGKNEQFF. Full variable domain (remainder filled in from reference TRBV11-3 and TRBJ2-1): EAGVVQSPRYKIIEKKQPVAFWCNPISGHNTLYWYLQNLGQGPELLIRYENEEAVDDSQLPKDRFSAERLKGVDSTLKIQPAELGDSAVYLCASSLLAGKNEQFFGPGTRLTVL.